This paragraph covers one T cell receptor (beta chain) sequence. The antigen remains unidentified. Several immunoSEQ plates held equal portions of the genomic DNA taken from each subset. The sequencing of unsorted PBMC DNA took place on ten immunoSEQ deep assay plates. Some clones are missing from TCRdb's copy, which holds only in-frame ones; the method was immunoSEQ multiplex PCR. Of about 460,000 clones in the sample, approximately 71% were seen once. The data were taken from a study of shared clonotypes between healthy human individuals. Germline lookup yields CDR1 MDHEN and CDR2 SYDVKM. V was trimmed by 2 bases and J by 8 bases, leaving 3 bases between them. The CDR3 consists of 11 residues. General study results and limits: Sequencing depth was a factor that was expected to affect clonotype sharing among donors.

Donors were healthy HIV-negative adults without recent acute infections or vaccinations. This receptor was taken from a woman aged 35 to 49 in good health. Some clones in this sample may be carry-over from other donors' samples. Sequences were obtained from PBMCs. The rearrangement uses TRBV28 and TRBJ1-4; D is undetermined. The CDR3 DNA is TGTGCCAGCAGTTTAGGAGAAAAACTGTTTTTT. Encoded protein: CASSLGEKLFF.